Given below is one T cell receptor (beta chain) in context. Its cognate antigen is unknown. In germline, CDR1 is MNHNY, CDR2 SVGAGI (reference sequence). This CDR3 has 15 amino acids. The sample belongs to a study of CXCR3-negative and CXCR3-positive naive CD8 T cells. Findings and limits, study-wide: A higher hydrophobicity marked the TRB CDR3s of CXCR3-positive naive cells versus CXCR3-negative naive cells.

UMI-labeled 5' RACE yielded the TRB cDNA libraries. Following a re-call of the 5' RACE reads, TCRdb has one entry per CDR3 protein and lacks DNA. The table counts some 150,000 distinct CDR3 sequences; about 0.48% lies in the top ten. The sequenced material came from naive CXCR3+ CD8+ T cells from blood. Subset given: CD45RO-CCR7+CD27+CD95- naive CD8+ T cells expressing CXCR3 (TNR3+). This sequence was found in a human donor in good health. Some clones in this sample may be carry-over from other donors' samples. This chain links TRBV6-6 with TRBJ1-4; TCRdb's D gene call, TRBD1, goes unchecked for lack of DNA. The CDR3 sequence is CASSADRGLGEKLFF.